This TCR beta chain emerged from a study of T-cell reconstitution after alpha-beta-depleted transplantation in children. TCRbeta library preparation incorporated unique molecular identifiers. TCRdb re-called the PCR reads through MiXCR, storing one row per CDR3 protein. The sample has approximately 300,000 distinct CDR3 sequences; around 10% are singletons. The CDR3 is 14 amino acids. The V and J ends lost 3 bases and 6 bases respectively, with 11 bases between them. CDR1 is LGHDT, CDR2 YNNKEL, per germline (reference sequence). This clonotype was counted at least ten times. The receptor comes from a male patient aged 2-10 years who had a stem cell transplant for chronic granulomatous disease, so the T cells may come from the graft donor. Sequences were derived from peripheral blood, sampled 180 days after TCRalphabeta/CD19-depleted stem cell transplant. The rearrangement links TRBV3-1 to TRBJ2-2, with D maybe TRBD1 (6 bases). This CDR3 reads CASSHRGRAGELFF. CDR3 in DNA: TGTGCCAGCAGCCACAGGGGTCGCGCCGGGGAGCTGTTTTTT.